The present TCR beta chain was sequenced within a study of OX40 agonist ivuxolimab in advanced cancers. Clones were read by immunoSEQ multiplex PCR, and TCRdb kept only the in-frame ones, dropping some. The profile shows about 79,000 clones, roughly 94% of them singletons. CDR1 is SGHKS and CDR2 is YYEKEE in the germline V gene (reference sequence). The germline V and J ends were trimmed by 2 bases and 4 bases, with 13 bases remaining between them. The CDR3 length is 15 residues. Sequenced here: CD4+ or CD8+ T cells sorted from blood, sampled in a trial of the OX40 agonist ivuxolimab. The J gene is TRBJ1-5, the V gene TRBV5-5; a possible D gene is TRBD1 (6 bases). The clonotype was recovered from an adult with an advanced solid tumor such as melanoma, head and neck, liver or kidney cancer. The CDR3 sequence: CASSLSWDINQPQHF. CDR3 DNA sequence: TGTGCCAGCAGCTTAAGTTGGGACATAAATCAGCCCCAGCATTTT.